This is a list of T cell receptor beta chains from one sample in a study of blood T cell repertoires in COVID-19. The table came from immunoSEQ multiplex PCR; TCRdb's copy has only in-frame clones and leaves some out. In the table there are 200,000 to 250,000 clones, more than 85% of which are singletons. Sequenced: peripheral blood. Receptor source: a man aged 55 to 70 with COVID-19, enrolled during active disease. The CDR3 runs from the conserved cysteine through the conserved F or W. A D gene is named only where the DNA matches it firmly. Expanded clones get a size class; other rows say once, few or many, or leave the size out.

TRBJ1-2,TRBV7-8,-,-,TGTGCCAGCAGGGACGGGGGTTATGGCTACACCTTC,CASRDGGYGYTF
TRBJ1-1,TRBV7-6,-,TRBD1,TGTGCCAGCAGCTTAGGGACAGGACTGAACACTGAAGCTTTCTTT,CASSLGTGLNTEAFF
TRBJ2-7,TRBV19,-,-,TGTGCCAGTTCGGTGAAGGGAGGTTACGAGCAGTACTTC,CASSVKGGYEQYF
TRBJ1-2,TRBV7-2,-,-,TGTGCCAGCAGCCGAGAAGGGGTGGATGGCTACACCTTC,CASSREGVDGYTF
TRBJ2-1,TRBV7-9,-,-,TGTGCCAGCAGGGGCAGCGGGAATGAGCAGTTCTTC,CASRGSGNEQFF
TRBJ1-1,TRBV10-3,-,-,TGTGCCACCAGCTCGGCGGAGAGCAGTGAAGCTTTCTTT,CATSSAESSEAFF
TRBJ1-1,TRBV7-9,-,-,TGTGCCAGCAGCTTGAGAGGGCGAATGAACACTGAAGCTTTCTTT,CASSLRGRMNTEAFF
TRBJ1-6,TRBV28,once,TRBD1,TGTGCCAGCAGCAAAGGACAGGGGTTTTCACCCCTCCACTTT,CASSKGQGFSPLHF
TRBJ2-3,TRBV19,once,-,TGTGCCAGCACTACCGGAGGCACAGATACGCAGTATTTT,CASTTGGTDTQYF
TRBJ2-5,TRBV20-1,-,TRBD2,TGCAGTGCCCGCGGGGGAGAGACCCAGTACTTC,CSARGGETQYF
TRBJ1-1,TRBV29-1,-,-,TGCAGCGTTGCGGGAAGGATGCTCGCTGAAGCTTTCTTT,CSVAGRMLAEAFF
TRBJ1-5,TRBV19,-,-,TGTGCCAGTACCCCATCCTGGCGCGGGGCTCAGCCCCAGCATTTT,CASTPSWRGAQPQHF
TRBJ2-1,TRBV2,-,TRBD2,TGTGCCAGCAGTGAAGGGACTAGCACCAACAATGAGCAGTTCTTC,CASSEGTSTNNEQFF
TRBJ2-1,TRBV6-5,-,-,TGTGCCAGCAGTTACCGGGGTAGCTCCTACAATGAGCAGTTCTTC,CASSYRGSSYNEQFF
TRBJ1-2,TRBV27,-,TRBD1,TGTGCCAGCAGGAGACAGGGGTATGGCTACACCTTC,CASRRQGYGYTF
TRBJ1-3,TRBV7-9,-,-,TGTGCCAGCAGCTTGGAAGGGGGTAGGAACACCATATATTTT,CASSLEGGRNTIYF
TRBJ2-7,TRBV25-1,once,TRBD1,TGTGCCAGCAGTGAATGGGGGACAGGGAGTAGCGCCTACGAGCAGTACTTC,CASSEWGTGSSAYEQYF
TRBJ2-3,TRBV2,-,TRBD1,TGTGCCAGCAGCCCACAGGGGGCCCACACAGATACGCAGTATTTT,CASSPQGAHTDTQYF
TRBJ2-1,TRBV7-2,-,TRBD1,TGTGCCAGCAGCTTAGCTAGGACAGGGTGGAATGAGCAGTTCTTC,CASSLARTGWNEQFF
TRBJ2-1,TRBV10-3,-,TRBD1,TGTGCCATCAGTGAGCGGACAGGGTACAATGAGCAGTTCTTC,CAISERTGYNEQFF
TRBJ2-1,TRBV7-2,few,-,TGTGCCAGCAGCTTAGACCGGGGTGATGAGCAGTTCTTC,CASSLDRGDEQFF
TRBJ1-6,TRBV19,-,TRBD1,TGTGCCAGTAGTTTTCTCCCCGGGACAGATAATTCACCCCTCCACTTT,CASSFLPGTDNSPLHF
TRBJ2-7,TRBV3-1/TRBV3-2,-,TRBD1,TGTGCCAGCAGACCCACCCCGGGACAGGGGCGGTACGAGCAGTACTTC,CASRPTPGQGRYEQYF
TRBJ1-6,TRBV19,-,-,TGTGCCAGTAGTACGACAGGTTATAATTCACCCCTCCACTTT,CASSTTGYNSPLHF
TRBJ2-1,TRBV19,-,TRBD2,TGTGCCAGTAGTATAGTCACTAGCGGGAACAATGAGCAGTTCTTC,CASSIVTSGNNEQFF
TRBJ2-7,TRBV3-1/TRBV3-2,once,-,TGTGCCAGCAGCCCAAATTCCTACGAGCAGTACTTC,CASSPNSYEQYF
TRBJ2-1,TRBV19,-,TRBD2,TGTGCCAGTAGTATGTATGCGGGAGAATTATTTGAGCAGTTCTTC,CASSMYAGELFEQFF
TRBJ1-6,TRBV11-2,-,-,TGTGCCAGCAGCAAAAGCAGGGATTCCTATAATTCACCCCTCCACTTT,CASSKSRDSYNSPLHF
TRBJ1-2,TRBV12-3/TRBV12-4,-,-,TGTGCCAGCAGCTACGTCTCTGGCTACACCTTC,CASSYVSGYTF
TRBJ2-2,TRBV19,-,TRBD1,TGTGCCAGTAGTCTAGGACAGGTTGGCACCGGGGAGCTGTTTTTT,CASSLGQVGTGELFF
TRBJ2-3,TRBV7-3,-,-,TGTGCCAGCAGCTTATTGGAGGGCACAGATACGCAGTATTTT,CASSLLEGTDTQYF
TRBJ2-2,TRBV13,-,TRBD2,TGTGCCAGCAGCTTCCCGAGGACTAGCGGGAACACCGGGGAGCTGTTTTTT,CASSFPRTSGNTGELFF
TRBJ1-1,TRBV3-1/TRBV3-2,-,TRBD1,TGTGCCAGCAGCCACTTAAGGACAGGGCGAGGGACTGAAGCTTTCTTT,CASSHLRTGRGTEAFF
TRBJ1-4,TRBV9,-,-,TGTGCCAGCAGCGAAACGCCCGAGGGCCCCGCAACTAATGAAAAACTGTTTTTT,CASSETPEGPATNEKLFF
TRBJ1-5,TRBV6-1,-,-,TGTGCCAGCAGGGAAGCGGACTGGCAGCCCCAGCATTTT,CASREADWQPQHF
TRBJ1-1,TRBV27,-,TRBD1,TGTGCCAGCAGTAACAGGGGCACTGAAGCTTTCTTT,CASSNRGTEAFF
TRBJ1-1,TRBV6-5,-,-,TGTGCCAGCAGTTACTCATCCGGGGGCACTGAAGCTTTCTTT,CASSYSSGGTEAFF
TRBJ1-5,TRBV28,-,-,TGTGCCAGCAGTTTATCGCGGGGGGCGAGTGGACAGCCCCAGCATTTT,CASSLSRGASGQPQHF
TRBJ2-1,TRBV3-1/TRBV3-2,-,TRBD2,TGTGCCAGCAGGCAGACTTCTAGCGGGAATGAGCAGTTCTTC,CASRQTSSGNEQFF
TRBJ2-6,TRBV3-1/TRBV3-2,-,-,TGTGCCAGTGGCGGTAGGGCCAACGTCCTGACTTTC,CASGGRANVLTF
TRBJ1-5,TRBV3-1/TRBV3-2,few,TRBD1,TGTGCCAGCAGCCAGGGGGACAGGCAAGGTCAGCCCCAGCATTTT,CASSQGDRQGQPQHF
TRBJ2-3,TRBV2,-,-,TGTGCCAGCAGTCGAGCGGCCTACACAGATACGCAGTATTTT,CASSRAAYTDTQYF
TRBJ1-5,TRBV30,-,TRBD1,TGTGCCTGGAGTCCTGGACAGGGAGGTCAGCCCCAGCATTTT,CAWSPGQGGQPQHF
TRBJ1-2,TRBV7-9,once,-,TGTGCCAGCAGCTTGTTAACAGGGCTCTATGGCTACACCTTC,CASSLLTGLYGYTF
TRBJ2-7,TRBV30,-,TRBD1,TGTGCCTGGGGTTTTGACAGGGGAAACGAGCAGTACTTC,CAWGFDRGNEQYF
TRBJ1-5,TRBV6-5,-,TRBD1,TGTGCCAGCAGTCCACGAAGACAGGGGGCTCAGCCCCAGCATTTT,CASSPRRQGAQPQHF
TRBJ1-2,TRBV18,-,-,TGTGCCAGCTCACCGGGGCGCCCCTATGGCTACACCTTC,CASSPGRPYGYTF
TRBJ1-3,TRBV7-3,-,-,TGTGCCAGCAGCTTAACGGCAGGGGCTGGAAACACCATATATTTT,CASSLTAGAGNTIYF
TRBJ1-1,TRBV7-2,-,-,TGTGCCAGCAGCTTATCCGTTACAGATAACACTGAAGCTTTCTTT,CASSLSVTDNTEAFF
TRBJ1-5,TRBV3-1/TRBV3-2,-,-,TGTGCCAGCGGGGACATTAGCAATCAGCCCCAGCATTTT,CASGDISNQPQHF
TRBJ2-1,TRBV24-1,-,TRBD1,TGTGCCACCGGGGCGAGTGGACAGGGGATCCATGAGCAGTTCTTC,CATGASGQGIHEQFF
TRBJ1-1,TRBV18,-,-,TGTGCCAGCTCACCGGTGAGTCTTACTGAAGCTTTCTTT,CASSPVSLTEAFF
TRBJ1-1,TRBV18,few,TRBD1,TGTGCCAGCTCACCAGGAAAGGCCGGGACAGGGGGGAGAGAAGCTTTCTTT,CASSPGKAGTGGREAFF